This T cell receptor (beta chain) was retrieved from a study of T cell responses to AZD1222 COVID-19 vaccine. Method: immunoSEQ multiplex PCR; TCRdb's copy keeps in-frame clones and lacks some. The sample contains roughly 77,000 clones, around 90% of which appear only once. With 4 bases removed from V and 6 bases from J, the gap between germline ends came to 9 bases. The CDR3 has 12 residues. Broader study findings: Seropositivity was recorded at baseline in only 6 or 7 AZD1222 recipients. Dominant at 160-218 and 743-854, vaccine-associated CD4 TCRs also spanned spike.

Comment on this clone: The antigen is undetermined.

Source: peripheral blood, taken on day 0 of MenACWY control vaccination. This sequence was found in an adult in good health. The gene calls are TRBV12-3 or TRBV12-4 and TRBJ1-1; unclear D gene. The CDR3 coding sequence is TGTGCCAGCAGTTCTGAGGGCCCTGAAGCTTTCTTT. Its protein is CASSSEGPEAFF.